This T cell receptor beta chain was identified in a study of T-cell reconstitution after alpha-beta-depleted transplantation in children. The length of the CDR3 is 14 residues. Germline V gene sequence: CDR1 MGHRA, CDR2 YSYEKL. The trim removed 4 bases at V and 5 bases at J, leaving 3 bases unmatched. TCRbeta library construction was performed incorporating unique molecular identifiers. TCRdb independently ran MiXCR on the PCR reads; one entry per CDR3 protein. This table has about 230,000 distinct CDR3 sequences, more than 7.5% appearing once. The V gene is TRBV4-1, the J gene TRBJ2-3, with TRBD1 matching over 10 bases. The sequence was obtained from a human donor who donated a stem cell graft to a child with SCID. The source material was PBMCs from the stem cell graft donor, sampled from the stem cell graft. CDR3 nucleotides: TGCGCCAGCAGCCGGACAGGGGGTGGAGATACGCAGTATTTT. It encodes CASSRTGGGDTQYF.